These 21 T cell receptor beta chains share one sample of origin, sequenced in a study of OX40 agonist ivuxolimab in advanced cancers. Receptor libraries were prepared by the immunoSEQ multiplex PCR assay. The table was pulled from immuneACCESS by TCRdb, which kept in-frame rearrangements only. Such tables lose some clones; where checked, under half of the loss comes from unresolved V genes, and the rest has no known cause. Across this sample there are roughly 60,000 clones, with 86% seen only once. The ten largest clones represent around 0.9% of the sample. The specimen comprised CD4+ or CD8+ T cells sorted from blood, sampled in a trial of the OX40 agonist ivuxolimab. These receptors came from an adult with an advanced solid tumor such as melanoma, head and neck, liver or kidney cancer.

This clone was recorded only once. Mismatch with germline at one junction end may stem from a read error. The V call is TRBV5-8, the J call TRBJ2-6; TRBD1 matches 7 bases. Per germline, CDR1 SGHTS and CDR2 YDEGEE. The CDR3 has 19 residues. The CDR3 reads CASKAWYGDRTSWANVLTF. The CDR3 region has the DNA TGTGCCAGCAAAGCTTGGTATGGGGACAGAACCTCTTGGGCCAACGTCCTGACTTTC. The full variable domain, its missing parts supplied by reference TRBV5-8 and TRBJ2-6, is EAGVTQSPTHLIKTRGQQATLRCSPISGHTSVYWYQQALGLGLQFLLWYDEGEERNRGNFPPRFSGRQFPNYSSELNVNALELEDSALYLCASKAWYGDRTSWANVLTFGAGSRLTVL.

This chain connects TRBV19 to TRBJ1-3; a possible D gene is TRBD1 (5 bases). Per germline, CDR1 LNHDA and CDR2 SQIVND (reference sequence). There are 13 residues in the CDR3. V was pared by 9 bases and J by 4 bases, with 13 bases between. CDR3 DNA sequence: TGTGCCAGCCGGATCGGGGCCGGAAACACCATATATTTT. As protein: CASRIGAGNTIYF.

Concerning this clone: The junction differs from germline at one of its ends, possibly a read error. The chain links TRBV7-7 to TRBJ2-2; no clear D. The CDR3 totals 13 residues. Germline assignment: CDR1 SSHAT and CDR2 FNYEAQ (reference sequence). CDR3 loop: CASSLSVTGELFF. The DNA for the CDR3 is TGTGCTAGCAGCTTGTCGGTCACCGGGGAGCTGTTTTTT.

This chain connects TRBV28 to TRBJ2-7; D gene unclear. CDR1 is MDHEN, CDR2 SYDVKM, per germline. V lost 6 bases, J lost 7 bases, and 10 bases lay in between. The CDR3 loop spans 11 amino acids. The CDR3 DNA reads as TGTGCCAGCAGGCTATTTAGGGAGCAGTACTTC. Translating gives CASRLFREQYF.

The chain links TRBV5-4 to TRBJ1-5; a possible D gene is TRBD1 (5 bases). CDR3 length equals 16 residues. The V gene's germline CDR1 is SGHNT and CDR2 YYREEE (reference sequence). Trimming took 2 bases from V and 0 from J, leaving 12 bases between them. The CDR3 sequence: CASSFAGVFSNQPQHF. The CDR3 bases are TGTGCCAGCAGCTTTGCGGGGGTCTTTAGCAATCAGCCCCAGCATTTT.

This clone was counted between two and nine times. V is TRBV7-2 and J is TRBJ2-7, with D maybe TRBD1 (5 bases). Germline V gene data show CDR1 as SGHTA and CDR2 as FQGNSA. This CDR3 is built from 12 residues. V gave up 6 bases and J gave up 3 bases, with 9 bases separating them. In DNA form, the CDR3 reads TGTGCCAGCAGGAAAGACAGCTACGAGCAGTACTTC. Translated: CASRKDSYEQYF.

This rearrangement joins TRBV7-9 to TRBJ1-6; a possible D gene is TRBD1 (5 bases). Per the germline V gene, CDR1 is SEHNR and CDR2 is FQNEAQ (reference sequence). The CDR3 spans 14 residues. V was trimmed by 2 bases and J by 5 bases, leaving 7 bases between them. CDR3 sequence (DNA): TGTGCCAGCAGCTTACAGACAGATAATTCACCCCTCCACTTT. As protein: CASSLQTDNSPLHF.

The V gene is TRBV18, the J gene TRBJ2-2; D not resolved. Deletions cut 5 bases from V and 2 bases from J, with 6 bases between. Germline V gene lookup returns CDR1 KGHSH and CDR2 LQKENI. This CDR3 contains 13 residues. The CDR3 spells CASSAYNTGELFF. The CDR3 DNA reads TGTGCCAGCTCAGCTTACAACACCGGGGAGCTGTTTTTT.

The gene calls are TRBV20-1 and TRBJ1-2, with unresolved D. This CDR3 is 11 amino acids long. V was pared by 3 bases and J by 4 bases, with 6 bases between. Germline V CDR1 and CDR2: DFQATT, SNEGSKA (reference sequence). CDR3: CSASNAYGYTF. The CDR3 DNA sequence: TGCAGTGCTAGTAATGCCTATGGCTACACCTTC.

The chain links TRBV9 to TRBJ2-3; no definite D call. In germline, CDR1 is SGDLS, CDR2 YYNGEE. The CDR3 spans 14 residues. Trimming shortened V by 4 bases and J by 3 bases, and 12 bases separated the two germline ends. CDR3 loop: CASSILELTDTQYF. CDR3 coding DNA: TGTGCCAGCAGCATTTTAGAGTTAACAGATACGCAGTATTTT.

This rearrangement joins TRBV10-2 to TRBJ1-3; 8 bases line up with TRBD1. The J segment lost 3 bases and the V segment lost 5 bases, leaving 3 bases of the junction unmatched. The CDR3 contains 14 residues. Germline V gives CDR1 WSHSY, CDR2 SAAADI. The CDR3, as DNA: TGCGCCAGCAGTCCAGGGGGCTATGGAAACACCATATATTTT. Amino acid sequence: CASSPGGYGNTIYF.

This chain links TRBV5-6 with TRBJ1-2; D is uncertain. This CDR3 has 14 residues. With 2 bases removed from V and 2 bases from J, the gap between germline ends came to 10 bases. In germline, CDR1 is SGHDT, CDR2 YYEEEE. The CDR3 sequence: CASSFGSQNYGYTF. The CDR3 nucleotides read TGTGCCAGCAGCTTCGGCAGCCAGAACTATGGCTACACCTTC.

In its sample, this clone was seen a few times. This chain connects TRBV10-2 to TRBJ1-2; 8 nucleotides line up with TRBD1. The CDR3 extends over 14 amino acids. V lost 3 bases to trimming and J lost 6 bases; unmatched junction nucleotides: 6. Looked up from germline, CDR1 is WSHSY and CDR2 is SAAADI. CDR3 bases: TGCGCCAGCAGTGACAGGGGGCGCCAGGATGGCTACACCTTC. It translates to CASSDRGRQDGYTF.

The chain recombines TRBV18 with TRBJ2-2, with 8 positions matching TRBD1. The junction had 4 bases not matched to a gene; V was cut back by 3 bases and J by 1 base. This CDR3 spans 16 amino acids. Germline V gene lookup returns CDR1 KGHSH and CDR2 LQKENI. The CDR3 is CASSPGQAMNTGELFF. The CDR3 DNA reads TGTGCCAGCTCACCGGGACAGGCGATGAACACCGGGGAGCTGTTTTTT.

This rearrangement joins TRBV29-1 to TRBJ2-2; D possibly corresponds to TRBD2 (5 bases). CDR1 is SQVTM and CDR2 is ANQGSEA in the germline V gene. The CDR3 contains 15 residues. V lost 5 bases and J 0 bases, leaving 13 bases between the germline ends. This CDR3 is CSVTRGGANTGELFF. CDR3 nucleotide sequence: TGCAGCGTTACCCGAGGAGGCGCGAACACCGGGGAGCTGTTTTTT.

The J gene is TRBJ2-1, the V gene TRBV5-1; D is unclear. V was shortened by 0 bases and J by 10 bases, with 11 bases between the two germline ends. The germline gives CDR1 SGHRS, CDR2 YFSETQ. The CDR3 is 13 amino acids. CDR3 protein: CASSLALGEEQFF. CDR3 bases: TGCGCCAGCAGCTTGGCCCTAGGAGAGGAGCAGTTCTTC.

The chain carries TRBV7-9 and TRBJ1-2, with TRBD1 as a possible D gene (6 bases). This CDR3 contains 15 residues. Germline lookup yields CDR1 SEHNR and CDR2 FQNEAQ (reference sequence). V lost 3 bases to trimming and J lost 3 bases, with 14 bases between them. CDR3 loop: CASSFGGPGDYGYTF. The CDR3, as DNA: TGTGCCAGCAGCTTCGGGGGGCCCGGGGACTATGGCTACACCTTC.

This chain connects TRBV6-1 to TRBJ2-7; D call uncertain. Germline V lookup: CDR1 MNHNS, CDR2 SASEGT. This CDR3 is built from 14 residues. Trimming shortened V by 2 bases and J by 0 bases, and 8 bases separated the two germline ends. The CDR3 region is CASSEQVSSYEQYF. CDR3 in DNA: TGTGCCAGCAGTGAACAGGTGAGCTCCTACGAGCAGTACTTC.

The chain carries TRBV28 and TRBJ1-6; D gene uncertain. The V end lost 6 bases, the J end lost 7 bases, and 22 bases lay between the germline ends. The CDR3 has 17 amino acids. Germline assignment: CDR1 MDHEN and CDR2 SYDVKM. The CDR3 sequence: CASSTPSGLGANSPLHF. For the CDR3, the DNA is TGTGCCAGCAGCACCCCCTCGGGTCTGGGCGCGAATTCACCCCTCCACTTT.

V and J are TRBV2 and TRBJ2-1; D gene ambiguous. Deletions cut 3 bases from V and 4 bases from J, with 4 bases between. The germline gives CDR1 SNHLY, CDR2 FYNNEI. The CDR3 runs 12 residues. The CDR3, as DNA: TGTGCCAGCAGTGAGGGGTACAATGAGCAGTTCTTC. This gives the protein CASSEGYNEQFF.

The rearrangement links TRBV30 to TRBJ2-7; 8 bases line up with TRBD2. The trim removed 3 bases at V and 3 bases at J, leaving 10 bases unmatched. This CDR3 has 15 amino acids. CDR1 and CDR2 from the germline V gene are GTSNPN and SVGIG (reference sequence). This CDR3 reads CAWSSIASGHYEQYF. Here the CDR3 DNA reads TGTGCCTGGAGCTCTATCGCTAGCGGGCACTACGAGCAGTACTTC.